The 24 T cell receptor beta chains presented below share a single source sample, sequenced in a study of PD-1 blockade in classical Hodgkin lymphoma. TCRdb's copy holds only in-frame clones and misses some; the assay was immunoSEQ multiplex PCR. The repertoire includes about 30,000 clones, approximately 80% of them detected once, and less than 20% sits in the top ten. Specified time point: cycle 4 day 1 (C4D1), after around six weeks of nivolumab. Every one of the patients relapsed after autologous stem cell transplantation (brentuximab vedotin exposure was variable). The input for sequencing was peripheral blood mononuclear cells (PBMCs), taken before the fourth cycle of nivolumab. These TCRs come from a human donor with classical Hodgkin lymphoma.

The V gene is TRBV5-6, the J gene TRBJ1-5; 8 bases line up with TRBD1. V shed 1 base, J shed 1 base, and the junction held 4 bases outside the gene matches. The CDR3 length is 16 residues. Germline V gene lookup returns CDR1 SGHDT and CDR2 YYEEEE. This chain's CDR3 is CASSLFAGGSNQPQHF. The DNA of the CDR3 is TGTGCCAGCAGCTTGTTCGCAGGGGGCAGCAATCAGCCCCAGCATTTT.

This chain connects TRBV7-2 to TRBJ2-3, with 7 bases identical to TRBD2. Germline loops: CDR1 SGHTA, CDR2 FQGNSA. With 2 bases clipped from V and 2 bases from J, the junction kept 4 bases outside the gene matches. The CDR3 length is 15 residues. The chain's CDR3 is CASSLTGGNTDTQYF. For the CDR3, the DNA is TGTGCCAGCAGCTTAACCGGGGGGAACACAGATACGCAGTATTTT.

The chain joins TRBV5-5 to TRBJ2-3, with unresolved D. The CDR3 runs to 15 residues. Germline loops: CDR1 SGHKS, CDR2 YYEKEE (reference sequence). Trimming pared 0 bases from V and 11 bases from J, leaving 19 bases between. The CDR3, as DNA: TGTGCCAGCAGCTTGGCCAACGTAAGGGCAGACGAGCAGTATTTT. Translating gives CASSLANVRADEQYF.

This chain uses TRBV9 with TRBJ2-7; D is possibly TRBD2 (6 bases). From germline, CDR1 is SGDLS and CDR2 YYNGEE. Trimming stripped 3 bases from V and 2 bases from J, with 15 bases between. The CDR3 consists of 15 residues. The CDR3 loop is CASSAHRGSTYEQYF. The DNA for the CDR3 is TGTGCCAGCAGCGCACACCGGGGGTCAACCTACGAGCAGTACTTC.

The chain uses TRBV5-1 and TRBJ2-2, with 9 bases fitting TRBD1. The V segment lost 5 bases and the J segment 5 bases; nucleotides outside the gene matches: 10. Germline V gives CDR1 SGHRS, CDR2 YFSETQ. CDR3 length: 16 amino acids. The CDR3 DNA reads as TGCGCCAGCAGACTTGCCTACAGGGGGCTGACCGGGGAGCTGTTTTTT. Translated, it gives CASRLAYRGLTGELFF.

The chain carries TRBV7-9 and TRBJ1-2; D unresolved. Per the germline V gene, CDR1 is SEHNR and CDR2 is FQNEAQ (reference sequence). There are 13 residues in the CDR3. Trimming removed 1 base at V and 4 bases at J, with 7 bases between. The CDR3 is CASSLDGVYGYTF. As DNA, the CDR3 is TGTGCCAGCAGCTTAGACGGGGTCTATGGCTACACCTTC.

This clone turned up a few times. This chain connects TRBV28 to TRBJ1-1, with D tentatively TRBD1 (5 bases). V was trimmed by 1 base and J by 4 bases, leaving 25 bases between them. Germline V gene sequence: CDR1 MDHEN, CDR2 SYDVKM. The CDR3 is 19 amino acids. CDR3 loop: CASSLLTSGSGSIPTEAFF. In DNA form, the CDR3 reads TGTGCCAGCAGTTTATTGACTTCGGGGTCAGGGTCCATCCCCACTGAAGCTTTCTTT.

V usage is TRBV27 and J usage is TRBJ2-7; tentative D call: TRBD2 (5 bases). Germline CDR1 MNHEY, CDR2 SMNVEV (reference sequence). V was shortened by 3 bases and J by 4 bases, with 10 bases between the two germline ends. The CDR3 contains 13 residues. The CDR3 DNA is TGTGCCAGCAGTTTCGGGCCGGGGTACGAGCAGTACTTC. This gives the protein CASSFGPGYEQYF.

V usage is TRBV6-9 and J usage is TRBJ1-2; perhaps TRBD1 as D (5 bases). The CDR3 has 15 residues. Germline lookup yields CDR1 MNHGY and CDR2 SVAAGI. V lost 7 bases to trimming and J lost 0 bases, with 15 bases between them. The CDR3 DNA reads as TGTGCCAGCACGGGAGGGGCGGAAGCTAACTATGGCTACACCTTC. Translation gives CASTGGAEANYGYTF.

The chain joins TRBV18 to TRBJ2-3; TRBD1 is a possible D gene (5 bases). Trimming took 3 bases from V and 2 from J, leaving 15 bases between them. The CDR3 spans 16 residues. Germline V gene lookup returns CDR1 KGHSH and CDR2 LQKENI. CDR3 DNA: TGTGCCAGCTCACCTGGGGCTAAAACATACACAGATACGCAGTATTTT. It encodes CASSPGAKTYTDTQYF.

The gene calls are TRBV7-2 and TRBJ2-2, with D perhaps TRBD2 (6 bases). Trimming removed 4 bases at V and 7 bases at J, with 22 bases between. The CDR3 has 17 amino acids. Germline loops: CDR1 SGHTA, CDR2 FQGNSA. For the CDR3, the DNA is TGTGCCAGCAGCTCGGGGGTAGGGGCCCAGCGCGGCGGGGAGCTGTTTTTT. This gives the protein CASSSGVGAQRGGELFF. Using reference TRBV7-2 and TRBJ2-2 for the parts outside the CDR3, the full variable domain is GAGVSQSPSNKVTEKGKDVELRCDPISGHTALYWYRQSLGQGLEFLIYFQGNSAPDKSGLPSDRFSAERTGGSVSTLTIQRTQQEDSAVYLCASSSGVGAQRGGELFFGEGSRLTVL.

J is TRBJ2-5 and V is TRBV15; 9 nucleotides line up with TRBD2. The CDR3 extends over 15 amino acids. The germline CDR1 and CDR2 sequences are LNHNV and YYDKDF (reference sequence). J lost 5 bases, V lost 0 bases, and 4 bases had no gene match. The CDR3 sequence: CATSRDLLAGETQYF. DNA for the CDR3: TGTGCCACCAGCAGAGATTTGCTAGCGGGGGAGACCCAGTACTTC.

The V and J genes are TRBV7-6 and TRBJ2-5, with 7 bases that match TRBD1. The CDR3 is 14 residues long. The ends lost 4 bases at V and 5 bases at J; junction bases unmatched: 7. Germline CDR1 reads SGHVS; CDR2 reads FNYEAQ. CDR3 nucleotide sequence: TGTGCCAGCAGCTCATGGAAACAGGGGGAGACCCAGTACTTC. Residues: CASSSWKQGETQYF.

CDR3 loop: CASVPENTDTQYF. The CDR3 coding sequence is TGTGCTAGTGTTCCCGAGAACACAGATACGCAGTATTTT. This chain uses TRBV12-5 with TRBJ2-3; D gene ambiguous. CDR3 length: 13 amino acids. Germline V gene lookup returns CDR1 LGHNT and CDR2 FRNRAP. Trimming pared 7 bases from V and 2 bases from J, leaving 10 bases between.

The chain combines TRBV19 with TRBJ1-3; the D is unclear. CDR3 length: 13 residues. Germline V gene sequence: CDR1 LNHDA, CDR2 SQIVND (reference sequence). Trimming shortened V by 3 bases and J by 4 bases, and 7 bases separated the two germline ends. The CDR3 spells CASSINVGNTIYF. CDR3 in DNA: TGTGCCAGTAGTATTAACGTGGGAAACACCATATATTTT.

This chain links TRBV19 with TRBJ2-5; D is perhaps TRBD1 (5 bases). V gave up 7 bases and J gave up 3 bases, with 15 bases separating them. The CDR3 runs 14 residues. Germline loops: CDR1 LNHDA, CDR2 SQIVND (reference sequence). The CDR3 bases are TGTGCCAGTAAACCCGTCGGCAGGGAAGAGACCCAGTACTTC. This sequence encodes CASKPVGREETQYF.

The chain combines TRBV11-1 with TRBJ2-7; D call uncertain. This CDR3 contains 13 residues. V was clipped by 0 bases and J by 2 bases, with 5 bases between them. Germline V CDR1 and CDR2: SGHAT, FQDESV (reference sequence). The CDR3 is CASSLAGPYEQYF. The CDR3 nucleotides are TGTGCCAGCAGCTTAGCCGGGCCCTACGAGCAGTACTTC.

V is TRBV18 and J is TRBJ1-2; a possible D gene is TRBD1 (6 bases). The germline CDR1 and CDR2 sequences are KGHSH and LQKENI. The CDR3 extends over 16 amino acids. The ends were cut back, 0 bases at V and 7 bases at J, with 18 bases in the middle. The CDR3 sequence is CASSPPGQLPSSGYTF. The DNA for the CDR3 is TGTGCCAGCTCACCACCCGGACAGCTACCTTCGTCTGGCTACACCTTC.

Comments on this clone: Mismatch with germline at one junction end may stem from a read error. The rearrangement uses TRBV13 and TRBJ2-2; the D is unclear. There are 14 residues in the CDR3. Per the germline V gene, CDR1 is PRHDT and CDR2 is FYEKMQ (reference sequence). The CDR3: CASSIGKNTGELFF. For the CDR3, the DNA is TGTGCCAGCAGCATAGGAAAAAACACCGGGGAGCTGTTTTTT.

The rearrangement joins TRBV9 to TRBJ2-2; TRBD2 might be the D (6 bases). Per germline, CDR1 SGDLS and CDR2 YYNGEE. This CDR3 has 15 amino acids. V lost 1 base and J 3 bases, leaving 10 bases between the germline ends. The CDR3 DNA reads as TGTGCCAGCAGCGTAATCGCGGGGTACACCGGGGAGCTGTTTTTT. Translated, it gives CASSVIAGYTGELFF.

The genes are TRBV4-1 and TRBJ1-5, with unresolved D. The CDR3 covers 13 residues. From germline, CDR1 is MGHRA and CDR2 YSYEKL. Trimming shortened V by 0 bases and J by 4 bases, and 4 bases separated the two germline ends. CDR3 loop: CASSQEDNQPQHF. CDR3 in DNA: TGCGCCAGCAGCCAAGAGGATAATCAGCCCCAGCATTTT.

This clone has a handful of counts. The chain uses TRBV2 and TRBJ1-2; D gene uncertain. The V and J ends lost 2 bases and 7 bases respectively, with 11 bases between them. Per the germline V gene, CDR1 is SNHLY and CDR2 is FYNNEI. This CDR3 is built from 13 residues. The chain's CDR3 is CASSETTQAGYTF. The CDR3 DNA sequence: TGTGCCAGCAGTGAAACTACGCAGGCTGGCTACACCTTC.

This clone was recorded a few times. A read error may produce the germline difference seen at one junction end. V usage is TRBV7-7 and J usage is TRBJ1-5; no clear D. Germline CDR1 SSHAT, CDR2 FNYEAQ (reference sequence). The CDR3 covers 14 residues. DNA of the CDR3: TGTGCTAGCAGCCCCCAACCCACGGGTCAGCCCCAGCATTTT. This codes for CASSPQPTGQPQHF.

The chain carries TRBV5-3 and TRBJ2-7; D remains unclear. TRBV5-3 is sorted into the ORF group, with uncertain function. CDR3 length equals 15 residues. With 4 bases removed from V and 5 bases from J, the gap between germline ends came to 19 bases. The CDR3 here is CARSVTHQRTDEQYF. CDR3 DNA sequence: TGTGCCAGAAGCGTCACCCACCAAAGGACGGACGAGCAGTACTTC.